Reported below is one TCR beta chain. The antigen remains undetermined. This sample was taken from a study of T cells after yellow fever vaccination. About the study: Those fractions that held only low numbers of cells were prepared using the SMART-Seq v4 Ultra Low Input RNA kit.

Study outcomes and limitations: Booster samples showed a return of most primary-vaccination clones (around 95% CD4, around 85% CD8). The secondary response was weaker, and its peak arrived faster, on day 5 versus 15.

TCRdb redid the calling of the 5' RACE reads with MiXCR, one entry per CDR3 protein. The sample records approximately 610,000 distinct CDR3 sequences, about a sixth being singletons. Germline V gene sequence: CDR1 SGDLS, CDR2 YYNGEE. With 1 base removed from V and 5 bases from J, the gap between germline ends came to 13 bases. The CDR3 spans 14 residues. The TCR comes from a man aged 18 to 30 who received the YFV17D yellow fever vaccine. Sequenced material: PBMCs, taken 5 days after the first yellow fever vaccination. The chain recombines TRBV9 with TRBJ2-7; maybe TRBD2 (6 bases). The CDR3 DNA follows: TGTGCCAGCAGCGTATCCCCCGGGGGAAACGAGCAGTACTTC. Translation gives CASSVSPGGNEQYF.